This T cell receptor (beta chain) was sequenced during a study of technical replicates of blood from several donors (dated by TCRdb to the late 2010s). Libraries were constructed by the immunoSEQ multiplex PCR assay. The immuneACCESS repertoire file appears here via TCRdb, limited to in-frame rearrangements. These files lack a portion of the clones; in checked studies, under half of the deficit traces to unresolved V genes, and the cause of the others is not known. Here the sample has 75,000 to 95,000 clones; about nine tenths occur a single time. The ten largest account for 0.2% to 0.3% of the sample. As to this clone: No cognate antigen has been identified for it. No base quality values were provided; no much bigger clone lies one nucleotide off.

The CDR3 holds 16 amino acids from the cysteine to the phenylalanine. The entry retains the CDR3 DNA only, 48 bases that are in frame from base 1. CDR1 and CDR2 were assigned from the germline V gene as MDHEN and SYDVKM. Germline trimming amounts to 8 bases on V and 7 bases on J, with 11 as the count of junction bases outside the gene matches. The sequenced sample consisted of T cells isolated from PBMCs. The rearrangement combines TRBV28 with TRBJ2-2; TRBD1 aligns with 12 central bases. This sequence originates from a human donor in good health. The CDR3 protein sequence reads: CASGGTGGRRIGELFF. The sequence in DNA is TGTGCCAGCGGGGGGACAGGGGGCCGGAGGATCGGGGAGCTGTTTTTT.